The clone carrying this T cell receptor (beta chain) was seen at least ten times. CDR1 is PRHDT, CDR2 FYEKMQ, per germline (reference sequence). Between the trimmed V and J ends, which lost 3 bases and 1 base, there was a span of 11 bases. This CDR3 region has 15 residues. Primers used in a second PCR of about 7 to 12 cycles were a sample-barcoded 5' primer and a J-beta primer mix. TCRdb called the 5' RACE reads again in MiXCR, with one record for every CDR3 protein. The sample carries approximately 1.5 million distinct CDR3 sequences, roughly 30% recorded once. The sample belongs to a study of blood T cells in healthy people across ages.

The chain joins TRBV13 to TRBJ2-3; D may be TRBD1 or TRBD2 (5 bases each). The receptor's source is a young woman in good health. Material: blood. In DNA form, the CDR3 reads TGTGCCAGCAGCTTGGGGGAGTGGGGCACAGATACGCAGTATTTT. It specifies CASSLGEWGTDTQYF.